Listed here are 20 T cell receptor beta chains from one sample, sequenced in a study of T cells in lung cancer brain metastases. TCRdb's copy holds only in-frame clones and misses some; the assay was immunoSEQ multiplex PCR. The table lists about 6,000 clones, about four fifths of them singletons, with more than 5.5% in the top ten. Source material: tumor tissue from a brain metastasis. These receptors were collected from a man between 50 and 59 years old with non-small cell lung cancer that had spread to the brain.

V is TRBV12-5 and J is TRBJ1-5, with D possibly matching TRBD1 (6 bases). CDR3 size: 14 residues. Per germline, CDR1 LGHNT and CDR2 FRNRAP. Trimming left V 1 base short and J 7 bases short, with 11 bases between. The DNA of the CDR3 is TGTGCTAGTGGTTTGGCAGGGGAGGGGCAGCCCCAGCATTTT. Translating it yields CASGLAGEGQPQHF.

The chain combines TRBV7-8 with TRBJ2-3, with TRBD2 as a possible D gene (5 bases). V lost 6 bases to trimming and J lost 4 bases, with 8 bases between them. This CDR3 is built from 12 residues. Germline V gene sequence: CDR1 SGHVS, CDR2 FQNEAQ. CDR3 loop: CASSPGADTQYF. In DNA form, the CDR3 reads TGTGCCAGCAGTCCCGGGGCAGATACGCAGTATTTT.

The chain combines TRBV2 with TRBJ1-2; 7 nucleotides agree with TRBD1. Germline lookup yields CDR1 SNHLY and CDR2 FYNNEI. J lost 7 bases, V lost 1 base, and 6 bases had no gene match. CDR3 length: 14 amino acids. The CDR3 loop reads CASSEGGGGLGYTF. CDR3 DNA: TGTGCCAGCAGTGAAGGAGGAGGGGGCCTTGGCTACACCTTC. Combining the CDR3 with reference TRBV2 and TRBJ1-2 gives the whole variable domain EPEVTQTPSHQVTQMGQEVILRCVPISNHLYFYWYRQILGQKVEFLVSFYNNEISEKSEIFDDQFSVERPDGSNFTLKIRSTKLEDSAMYFCASSEGGGGLGYTFGSGTRLTVV.

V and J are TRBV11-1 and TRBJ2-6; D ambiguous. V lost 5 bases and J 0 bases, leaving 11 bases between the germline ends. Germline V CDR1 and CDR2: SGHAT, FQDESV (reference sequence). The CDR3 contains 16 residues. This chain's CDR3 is CASSLVLVSGANVLTF. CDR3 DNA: TGTGCCAGCAGCCTTGTGTTGGTCTCTGGGGCCAACGTCCTGACTTTC.

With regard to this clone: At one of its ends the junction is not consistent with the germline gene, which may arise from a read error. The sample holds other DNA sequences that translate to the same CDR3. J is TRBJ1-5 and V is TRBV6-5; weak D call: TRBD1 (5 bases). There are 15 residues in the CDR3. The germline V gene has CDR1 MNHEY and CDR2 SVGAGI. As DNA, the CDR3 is TGTGCCAGCAGTTACTCTGGGGGTGGCAATCAGCCTCAGCATTTT. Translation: CASSYSGGGNQPQHF.

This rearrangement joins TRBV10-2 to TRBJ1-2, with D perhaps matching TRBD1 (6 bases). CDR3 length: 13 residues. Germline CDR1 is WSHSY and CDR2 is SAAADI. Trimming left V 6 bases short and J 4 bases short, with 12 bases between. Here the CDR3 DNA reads TGCGCCAGCAGCCTTCAGGGGTCCTATGGCTACACCTTC. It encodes CASSLQGSYGYTF.

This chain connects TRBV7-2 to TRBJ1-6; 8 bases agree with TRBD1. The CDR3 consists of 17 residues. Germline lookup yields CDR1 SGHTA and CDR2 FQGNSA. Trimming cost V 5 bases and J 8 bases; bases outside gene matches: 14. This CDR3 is CASSPLLVPDRDSPLHF. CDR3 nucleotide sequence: TGTGCCAGCAGCCCATTACTTGTTCCGGACAGGGATTCACCCCTCCACTTT.

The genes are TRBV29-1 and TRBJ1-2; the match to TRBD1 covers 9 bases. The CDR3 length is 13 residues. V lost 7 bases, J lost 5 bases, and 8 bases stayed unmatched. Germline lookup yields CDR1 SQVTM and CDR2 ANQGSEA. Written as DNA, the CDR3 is TGCAGCGCTGGGACAGGGATCGAGTATGGCTACACCTTC. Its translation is CSAGTGIEYGYTF. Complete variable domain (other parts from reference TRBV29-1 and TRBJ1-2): SAVISQKPSRDICQRGTSLTIQCQVDSQVTMMFWYRQQPGQSLTLIATANQGSEATYESGFVIDKFPISRPNLTFSTLTVSNMSPEDSSIYLCSAGTGIEYGYTFGSGTRLTVV.

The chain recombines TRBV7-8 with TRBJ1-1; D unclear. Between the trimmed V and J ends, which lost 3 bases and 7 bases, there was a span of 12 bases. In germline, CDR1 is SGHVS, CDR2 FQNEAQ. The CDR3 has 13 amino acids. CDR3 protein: CASSFRGGDEAFF. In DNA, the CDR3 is TGTGCCAGCAGCTTTCGAGGCGGAGATGAAGCTTTCTTT.

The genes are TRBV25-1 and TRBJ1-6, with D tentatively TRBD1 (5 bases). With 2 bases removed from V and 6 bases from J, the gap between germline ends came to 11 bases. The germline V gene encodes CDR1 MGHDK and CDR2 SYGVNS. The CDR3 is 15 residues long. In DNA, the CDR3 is TGTGCCAGCAGTGAACCGGGACGGAGTAATTCACCCCTCCACTTT. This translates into CASSEPGRSNSPLHF. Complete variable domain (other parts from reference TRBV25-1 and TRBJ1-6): EADIYQTPRYLVIGTGKKITLECSQTMGHDKMYWYQQDPGMELHLIHYSYGVNSTEKGDLSSESTVSRIRTEHFPLTLESARPSHTSQYLCASSEPGRSNSPLHFGNGTRLTVT.

Here the CDR3 DNA reads TGCGCCAGCAGCCAATATGCGGCAGATACGCAGTATTTT. It specifies CASSQYAADTQYF. The rearrangement joins TRBV4-1 to TRBJ2-3; unclear D gene. CDR3 length: 13 amino acids. The germline CDR1 and CDR2 sequences are MGHRA and YSYEKL. With 2 bases removed from V and 4 bases from J, the gap between germline ends came to 7 bases.

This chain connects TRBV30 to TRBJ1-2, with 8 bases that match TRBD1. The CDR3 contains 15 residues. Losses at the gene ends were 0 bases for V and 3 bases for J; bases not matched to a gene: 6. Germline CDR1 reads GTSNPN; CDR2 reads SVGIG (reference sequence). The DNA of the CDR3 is TGTGCCTGGAGTGTACAGGGGGGCGGCGACTATGGCTACACCTTC. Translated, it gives CAWSVQGGGDYGYTF.

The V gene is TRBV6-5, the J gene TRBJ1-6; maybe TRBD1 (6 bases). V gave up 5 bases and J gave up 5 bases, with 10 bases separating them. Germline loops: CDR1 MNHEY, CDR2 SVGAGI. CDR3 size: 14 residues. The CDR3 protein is CASSRTANNSPLHF. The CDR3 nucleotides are TGTGCCAGCAGTAGGACAGCAAATAATTCACCCCTCCACTTT.

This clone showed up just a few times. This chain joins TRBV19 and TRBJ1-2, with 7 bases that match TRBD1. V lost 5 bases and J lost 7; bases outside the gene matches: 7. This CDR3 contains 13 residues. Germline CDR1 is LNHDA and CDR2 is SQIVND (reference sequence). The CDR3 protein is CASSQTGVTGYTF. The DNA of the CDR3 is TGTGCCAGTAGTCAAACAGGGGTGACTGGCTACACCTTC.

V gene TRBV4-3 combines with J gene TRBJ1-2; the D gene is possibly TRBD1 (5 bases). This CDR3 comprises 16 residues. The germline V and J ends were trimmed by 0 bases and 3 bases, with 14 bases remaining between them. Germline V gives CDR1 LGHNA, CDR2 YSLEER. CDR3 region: CASSQDRGGADYGYTF. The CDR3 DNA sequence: TGCGCCAGCAGCCAAGATCGCGGAGGGGCTGACTATGGCTACACCTTC.

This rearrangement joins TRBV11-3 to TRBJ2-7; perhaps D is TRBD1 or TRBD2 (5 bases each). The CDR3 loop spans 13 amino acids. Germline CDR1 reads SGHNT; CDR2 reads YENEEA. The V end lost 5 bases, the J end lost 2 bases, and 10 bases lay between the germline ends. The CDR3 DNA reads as TGTGCCAGCAGCGGGGGATCACCCTACGAGCAGTACTTC. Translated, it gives CASSGGSPYEQYF.

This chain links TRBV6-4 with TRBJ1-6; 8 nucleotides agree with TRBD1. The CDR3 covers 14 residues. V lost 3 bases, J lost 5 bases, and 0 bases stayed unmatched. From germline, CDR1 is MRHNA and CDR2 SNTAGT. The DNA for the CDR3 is TGTGCCAGCAGTGAGACAGGGGATAATTCACCCCTCCACTTT. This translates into CASSETGDNSPLHF.

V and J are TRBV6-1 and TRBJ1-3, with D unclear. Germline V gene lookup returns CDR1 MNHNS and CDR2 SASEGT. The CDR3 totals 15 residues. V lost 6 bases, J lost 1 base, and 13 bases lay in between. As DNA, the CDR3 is TGTGCCAGCAGATCGACCGCGACTTCTGGAAACACCATATATTTT. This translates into CASRSTATSGNTIYF.

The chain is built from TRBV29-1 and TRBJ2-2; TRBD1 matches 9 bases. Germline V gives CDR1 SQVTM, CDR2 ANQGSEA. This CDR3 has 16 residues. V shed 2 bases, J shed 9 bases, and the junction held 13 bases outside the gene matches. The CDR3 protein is CSVETPDRGGHRELFF. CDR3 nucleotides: TGCAGCGTTGAAACCCCGGACAGGGGAGGGCACCGGGAGCTGTTTTTT.

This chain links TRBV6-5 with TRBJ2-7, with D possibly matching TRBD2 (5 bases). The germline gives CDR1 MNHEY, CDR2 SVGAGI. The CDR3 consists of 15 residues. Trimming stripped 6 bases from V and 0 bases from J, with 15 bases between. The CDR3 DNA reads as TGTGCCAGCAGCCCCGCGGGCGGAAGCTCCTACGAGCAGTACTTC. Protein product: CASSPAGGSSYEQYF.